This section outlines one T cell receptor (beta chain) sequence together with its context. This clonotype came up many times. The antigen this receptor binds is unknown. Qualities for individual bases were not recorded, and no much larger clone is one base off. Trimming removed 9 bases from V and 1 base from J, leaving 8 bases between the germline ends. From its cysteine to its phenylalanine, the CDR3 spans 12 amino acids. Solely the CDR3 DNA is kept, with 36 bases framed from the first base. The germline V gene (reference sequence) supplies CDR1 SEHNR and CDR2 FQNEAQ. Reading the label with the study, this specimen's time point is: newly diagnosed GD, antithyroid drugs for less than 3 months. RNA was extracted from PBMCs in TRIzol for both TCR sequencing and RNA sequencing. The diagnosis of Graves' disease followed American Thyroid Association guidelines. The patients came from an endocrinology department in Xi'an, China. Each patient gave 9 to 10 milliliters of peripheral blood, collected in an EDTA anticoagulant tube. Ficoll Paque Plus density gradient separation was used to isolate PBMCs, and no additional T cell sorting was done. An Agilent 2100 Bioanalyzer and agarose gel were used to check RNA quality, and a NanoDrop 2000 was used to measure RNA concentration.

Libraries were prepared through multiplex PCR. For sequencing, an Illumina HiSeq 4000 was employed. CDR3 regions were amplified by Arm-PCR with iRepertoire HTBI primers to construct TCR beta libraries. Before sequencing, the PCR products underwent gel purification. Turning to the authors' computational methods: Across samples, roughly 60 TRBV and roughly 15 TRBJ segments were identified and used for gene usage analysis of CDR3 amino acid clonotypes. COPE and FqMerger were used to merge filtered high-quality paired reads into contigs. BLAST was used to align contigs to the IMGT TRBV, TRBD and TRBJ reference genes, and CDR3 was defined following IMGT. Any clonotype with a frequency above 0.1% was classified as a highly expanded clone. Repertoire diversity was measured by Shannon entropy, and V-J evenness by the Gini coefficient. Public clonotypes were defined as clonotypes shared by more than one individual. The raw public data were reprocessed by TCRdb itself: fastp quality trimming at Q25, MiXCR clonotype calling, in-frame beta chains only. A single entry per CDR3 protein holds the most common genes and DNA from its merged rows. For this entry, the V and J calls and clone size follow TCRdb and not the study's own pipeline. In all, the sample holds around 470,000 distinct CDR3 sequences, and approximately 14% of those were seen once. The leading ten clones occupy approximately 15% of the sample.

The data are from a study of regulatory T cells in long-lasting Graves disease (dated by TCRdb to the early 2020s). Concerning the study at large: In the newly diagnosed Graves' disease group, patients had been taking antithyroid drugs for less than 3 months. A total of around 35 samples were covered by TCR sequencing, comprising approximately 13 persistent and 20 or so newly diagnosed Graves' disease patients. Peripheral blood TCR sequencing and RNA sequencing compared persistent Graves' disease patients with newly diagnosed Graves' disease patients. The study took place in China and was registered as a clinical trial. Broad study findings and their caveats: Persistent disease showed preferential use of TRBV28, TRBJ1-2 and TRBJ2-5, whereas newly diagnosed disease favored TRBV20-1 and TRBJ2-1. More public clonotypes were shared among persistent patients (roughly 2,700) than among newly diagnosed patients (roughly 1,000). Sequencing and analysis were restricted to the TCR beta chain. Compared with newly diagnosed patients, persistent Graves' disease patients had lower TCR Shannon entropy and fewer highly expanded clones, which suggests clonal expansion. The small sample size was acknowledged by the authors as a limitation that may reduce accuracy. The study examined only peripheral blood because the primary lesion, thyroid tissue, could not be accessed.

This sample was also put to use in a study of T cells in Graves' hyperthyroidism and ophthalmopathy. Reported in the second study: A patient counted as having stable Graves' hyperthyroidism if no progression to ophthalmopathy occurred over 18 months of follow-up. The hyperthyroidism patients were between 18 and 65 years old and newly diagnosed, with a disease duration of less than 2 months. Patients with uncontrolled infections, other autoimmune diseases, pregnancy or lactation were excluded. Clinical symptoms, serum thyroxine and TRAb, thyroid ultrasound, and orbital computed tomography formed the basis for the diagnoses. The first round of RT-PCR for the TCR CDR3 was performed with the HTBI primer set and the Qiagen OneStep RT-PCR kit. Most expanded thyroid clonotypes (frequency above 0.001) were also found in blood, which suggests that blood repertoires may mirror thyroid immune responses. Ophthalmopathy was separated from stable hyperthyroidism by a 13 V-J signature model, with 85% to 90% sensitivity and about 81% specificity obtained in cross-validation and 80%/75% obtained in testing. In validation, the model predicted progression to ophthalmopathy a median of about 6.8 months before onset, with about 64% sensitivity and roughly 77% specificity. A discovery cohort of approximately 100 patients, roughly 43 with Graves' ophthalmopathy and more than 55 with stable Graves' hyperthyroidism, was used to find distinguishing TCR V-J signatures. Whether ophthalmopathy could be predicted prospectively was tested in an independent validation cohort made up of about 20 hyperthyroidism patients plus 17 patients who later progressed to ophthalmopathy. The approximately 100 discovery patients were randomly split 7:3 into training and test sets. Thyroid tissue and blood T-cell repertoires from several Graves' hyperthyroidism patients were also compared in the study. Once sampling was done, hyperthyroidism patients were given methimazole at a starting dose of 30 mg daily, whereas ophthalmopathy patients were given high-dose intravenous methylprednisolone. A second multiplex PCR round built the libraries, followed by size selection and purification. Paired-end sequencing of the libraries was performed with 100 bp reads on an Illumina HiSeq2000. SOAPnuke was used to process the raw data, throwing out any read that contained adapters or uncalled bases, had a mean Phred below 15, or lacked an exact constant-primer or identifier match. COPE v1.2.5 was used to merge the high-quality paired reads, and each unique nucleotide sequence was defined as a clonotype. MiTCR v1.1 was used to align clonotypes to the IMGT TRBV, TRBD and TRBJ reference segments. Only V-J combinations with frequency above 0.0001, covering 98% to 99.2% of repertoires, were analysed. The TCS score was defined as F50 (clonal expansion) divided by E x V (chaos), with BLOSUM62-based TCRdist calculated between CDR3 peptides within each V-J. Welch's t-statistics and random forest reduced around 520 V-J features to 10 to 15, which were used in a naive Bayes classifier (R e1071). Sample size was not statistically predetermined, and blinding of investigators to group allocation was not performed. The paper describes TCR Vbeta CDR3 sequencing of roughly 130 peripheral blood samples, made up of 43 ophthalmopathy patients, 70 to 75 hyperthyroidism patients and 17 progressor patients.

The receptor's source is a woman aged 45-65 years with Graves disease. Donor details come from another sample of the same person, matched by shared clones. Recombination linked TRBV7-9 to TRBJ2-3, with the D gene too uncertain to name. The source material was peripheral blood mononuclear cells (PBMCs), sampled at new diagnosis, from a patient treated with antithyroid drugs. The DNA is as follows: TGTGCCAGTATTACCCGCACAGATACGCAGTATTTT. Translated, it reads CASITRTDTQYF.